This T cell receptor (beta chain) was observed in a study of T cell responses to AZD1222 COVID-19 vaccine (dated by TCRdb to about 2021). Turning to the overall study: A total of 233 trial participants underwent TCR sequencing, of whom around 200 received two doses of AZD1222 and around 25 received two doses of the MenACWY control vaccine. Trial participants were enrolled into age subgroups of 18-55, 56-69 and 70-plus years, which contained about 150, 28 and 57 TCR-sequenced participants, respectively. Results the study describes overall, beyond this receptor: Because no day 14 peak-response samples were available, repertoires were characterized only after the peak T cell response. Conclusions about previously exposed vaccinees were limited because only six AZD1222 recipients were SARS-CoV-2 seropositive at baseline. CD4 TCRs associated with the vaccine covered the entire spike protein, and the dominant responses were in regions 160-218 and 743-854. Participants were mostly white British, with more females than males. The authors suggested clonal diversity may have been underestimated. The 56-69-year group was small, and its depth increase did not reach significance, likely because of low power. Epitopes outside the regions mutated in the B.1.351 and B.1.1.7 variants were reportedly recognized by nearly half of the unique spike-specific TCRs. After two AZD1222 doses, spike-specific TCR breadth and depth were significantly higher than at day 0 and than in MenACWY recipients.

The sample's time point label is to be understood as: about 28 days (+/-7) after the second vaccine dose. AZD1222 recipients given second doses at about 4 weeks or at about 12 weeks were pooled, since spike-specific TCR depth and breadth were not found to differ between the two schedules. Samples from vaccinated people were obtained from the UK trials COV001 and COV002, which included a single-blind randomized controlled phase 2/3 trial of AZD1222 (ChAdOx1 nCoV-19) in healthy adults. For TCRbeta chain sequencing, PBMC samples were collected from trial participants at day 0 and at day 28 after the second dose. The CDR3 regions of human TCRbeta chains were analyzed by immunosequencing. The authors processed their data as follows. Repertoire TCRs were checked for matches against a reference library of SARS-CoV-2-specific TCRs that had been generated using the MIRA antigen-specificity platform. Breadth meant the fraction of unique TCRs that were SARS-CoV-2-associated, whereas depth meant the fraction of total T cells that were SARS-CoV-2-associated. Each spike-specific TCR was assigned to its reactive spike region and to a CD4 or CD8 class using the MIRA data. Log10-transformed breadth and depth values were compared by one-way ANOVA with Sidak's multiple comparisons tests. TCRdb obtained this table from immuneACCESS and retained in-frame rearrangements with V and J assigned. These tables miss some clones; where compared with another copy, unresolved V genes account for less than half of the shortfall, and the remainder is unexplained. V and J calls and clone size follow that table, whereas D and trimming were derived from the DNA. The sample table contains 130,000 or so clones; only one count was recorded for 84% of them. The top ten clonotypes cover about 26% of the sample.

Concerning this clone: Its specific antigen is unknown. Within one base of it there is no much larger clone, and no base qualities were kept.

From the cysteine up to the phenylalanine, the CDR3 has a length of 17 residues. Solely the CDR3 DNA is kept, with 51 bases framed from the first base. The germline V gene provides CDR1 MNHEY and CDR2 SVGEGT. V is clipped by 2 bases and J by 2 bases, and the sequence between their germline boundaries is 16 bases long. The sample here was peripheral blood, taken 28 days after the second AZD1222 dose. The chain employs TRBV6-2 or TRBV6-3 and TRBJ1-5; the D segment cannot be called with confidence. This TCR came from an adult who received the AZD1222 COVID-19 vaccine. The bases read TGTGCCAGCAGTTACCCACCCGCGTATATGGGCAATCAGCCCCAGCATTTT. It translates as CASSYPPAYMGNQPQHF.